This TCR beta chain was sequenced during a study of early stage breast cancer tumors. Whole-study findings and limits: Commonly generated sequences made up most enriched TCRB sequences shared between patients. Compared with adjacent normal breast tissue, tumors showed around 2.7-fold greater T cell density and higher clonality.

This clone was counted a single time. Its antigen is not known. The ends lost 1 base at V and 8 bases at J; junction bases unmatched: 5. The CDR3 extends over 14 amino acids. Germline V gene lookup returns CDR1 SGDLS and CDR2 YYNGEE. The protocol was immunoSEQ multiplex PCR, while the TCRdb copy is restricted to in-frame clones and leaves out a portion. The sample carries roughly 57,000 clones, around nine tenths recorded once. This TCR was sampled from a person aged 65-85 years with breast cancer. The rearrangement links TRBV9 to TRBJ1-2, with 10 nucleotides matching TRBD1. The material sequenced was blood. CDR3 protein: CASSVKTGGLGYTF. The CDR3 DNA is TGTGCCAGCAGCGTAAAGACAGGGGGCCTGGGCTACACCTTC.